This T cell receptor beta chain derives from a study of identical twins (dated by TCRdb to 2015 to 2016). About the full investigation: The study deep-sequenced TCR alpha and beta repertoires from monozygotic twins, unrelated adults of various ages and cord blood to test whether fetal clonotypes persist. To rule out contamination, replicate twin experiments were performed at different times with different library preparation protocols.

Looking up the germline V gene yields CDR1 MDHEN and CDR2 SYDVKM. Trimming leaves V shorter by 7 bases and J shorter by 2 bases, with the junction holding 9 bases beyond the gene matches. The CDR3 contains 15 residues, cysteine and phenylalanine counted. The retained sequence is limited to the CDR3, 45 bases, with the frame set at the first base. Results the study describes overall, beyond this receptor: Fewer insertions were carried by abundant cord blood beta clonotypes; a weaker similar trend was observed in young adult naive repertoires, while no such trend was observed in memory repertoires. Out-of-frame TCR alpha sequences shared between twins showed an excess of low generation-probability sequences compared with coincidental sharing between unrelated individuals. Excess twin sharing in beta out-of-frame sequences was weaker because fewer shared sequences lowered the signal-to-noise ratio. Because the same donors could not be followed over many years, conclusions were based on cross-sectional statistical analysis. Zero-insertion analyses could be partly confounded by invariant T cells such as MAIT and iNKT, although diverse VJ usage argued against such confounding for most clonotypes. Recombination models systematically underestimated out-of-frame TCR alpha sharing in monozygotic twins but agreed with sharing between unrelated individuals.

The library came from 5' RACE. Sequenced using an Illumina HiSeq 2000. Template switching introduced a universal primer binding site; the final cDNA contained a unique molecular identifier, enabling accurate counting of TCR cDNA molecules. Specific primers in the conserved constant-segment region were used to synthesize first-strand cDNA for TCR alpha and beta chains. Each cDNA library was double barcoded, with a SMART-Mk sample barcode plus Illumina barcodes, to control for contamination. Two successive PCR steps introduced TruSeq adapter sequences along with Illumina sample barcodes. TCR alpha and beta cDNA libraries were sequenced on the Illumina HiSeq platform with custom primers. The original pipeline was this. MiGEC was used to process raw reads and extract unique molecular identifiers, and MiXCR was used to find CDR3 positions. For each individual, recombination models were inferred using an EM algorithm with the repgenHMM and IGoR tools. The tcR package in R was used for shared clonotype analysis, with sharing normalized by the product of cloneset sizes. To study raw recombination free of thymic and clonal selection effects, out-of-frame nonproductive sequences were analyzed. TCRdb reprocessed the public reads (quality trimming at Q25 with fastp, clone calling with MiXCR) and kept in-frame beta chains. Rows with a matching CDR3 protein are joined into one entry that keeps the most common DNA and genes. The V and J calls shown here were made by TCRdb, not taken from the authors' results. For this sample the table gives hundreds of thousands of distinct CDR3 sequences, of which approximately 13% were detected only once. The ten largest account for around 1.6% of the sample.

This clonotype was observed many times. There is no known antigen for this receptor. No per-base quality is available; no much larger clone lies one base away. Every donor was a healthy Caucasian. The twin cohort consisted of three pairs of female monozygotic twins, all aged roughly 18 to 30 years. Peripheral blood mononuclear cells were the source from which RNA for the TCR libraries was isolated. These data are also associated with another study on yellow fever vaccine responses in identical twins. The second study reports: The T cell response to vaccination in identical twins was reported by the authors to appear partly convergent and partly personalized. In identical twins, the study followed T cell clones that responded to the vaccine with precision.

The V and J genes are TRBV28 and TRBJ2-3; the junction holds 7 bases that match TRBD1. This sequence originates from a woman between 18 and 29 years old in good health. Sequenced material: PBMCs. The CDR3 here reads CASNLDRDITDTQYF. Here is the DNA: TGTGCCAGCAATCTTGACAGGGACATCACAGATACGCAGTATTTT.